What follows are 10 T cell receptor beta chains derived from one specimen sequenced in a study of tumor-infiltrating lymphocytes in oesophageal squamous cell carcinoma. Using its own MiXCR run on the PCR reads, TCRdb lists one record per CDR3 protein. The sample carries roughly 20,000 distinct CDR3 sequences, around 40% recorded once. Sequenced material: blood. The receptors shown here come from a male donor with esophageal squamous cell carcinoma.

This clonotype was seen at least ten times. This chain connects TRBV23-1 to TRBJ2-2; unclear D gene. TRBV23-1 falls under the ORF class, with uncertain function. Trimming took off 2 bases at V and 6 bases at J, with 7 bases between the two ends. The CDR3 runs 13 residues. CDR3 amino acids: CASSQRPPGELFF. The CDR3 nucleotides are TGCGCCAGCAGTCAACGCCCCCCCGGGGAGCTGTTTTTT.

This clonotype is medium-sized (0.01 to 0.1%) by share. This chain joins TRBV7-2 and TRBJ2-2; 8 nucleotides match TRBD1. The CDR3 runs to 14 residues. Germline lookup yields CDR1 SGHTA and CDR2 FQGNSA. Trimming took 4 bases from V and 6 from J; bases not matched to a gene: 4. The CDR3 DNA follows: TGTGCCAGCAGCTCAGGGGGCAGCGCCGGGGAGCTGTTTTTT. This translates into CASSSGGSAGELFF. The full variable domain, its missing parts supplied by reference TRBV7-2 and TRBJ2-2, is GAGVSQSPSNKVTEKGKDVELRCDPISGHTALYWYRQSLGQGLEFLIYFQGNSAPDKSGLPSDRFSAERTGGSVSTLTIQRTQQEDSAVYLCASSSGGSAGELFFGEGSRLTVL.

This clonotype appeared many times. With a much larger clone just one base away, this may be a read error. The DNA of the CDR3 is TGTGCCAGCAGCCGCGGGATCTCCAATGAGCAGTACTTC. Its protein is CASSRGISNEQYF. This chain joins TRBV7-9 and TRBJ2-5; D may be TRBD2 (6 bases). CDR1 is SEHNR and CDR2 is FQNEAQ in the germline V gene (reference sequence). Deletions cut 5 bases from V and 11 bases from J, with 18 bases between. The CDR3 sequence is 13 residues long.

This clonotype is deemed medium-sized. V and J are TRBV6-1 and TRBJ2-1; 12 bases line up with TRBD2. V gave up 6 bases and J gave up 4 bases; unmatched junction bases: 7. Per the germline V gene, CDR1 is MNHNS and CDR2 is SASEGT. The CDR3 has 16 amino acids. This chain's CDR3 is CASSRTSGRQYNEQFF. The CDR3, as DNA: TGTGCCAGCAGCCGTACTAGCGGGAGGCAGTACAATGAGCAGTTCTTC.

This clonotype was picked up many times. J is TRBJ2-3 and V is TRBV19; a weak D match, TRBD2 (6 bases). Germline loops: CDR1 LNHDA, CDR2 SQIVND (reference sequence). Deletions cut 4 bases from V and 0 bases from J, with 11 bases between. This CDR3 has 15 residues. CDR3 in amino acids: CASSSSGASTDTQYF. The DNA for the CDR3 is TGTGCCAGTAGTAGTAGCGGAGCTAGCACAGATACGCAGTATTTT.

This clonotype is termed medium-sized. The rearrangement joins TRBV7-9 to TRBJ2-1; perhaps TRBD2 as D (5 bases). This CDR3 has 14 residues. The germline V gene has CDR1 SEHNR and CDR2 FQNEAQ (reference sequence). V was shortened by 5 bases and J by 8 bases, with 16 bases between the two germline ends. The CDR3 spells CASSAPRGGHEQFF. The CDR3 nucleotides read TGTGCCAGCAGCGCCCCTCGGGGTGGCCATGAGCAGTTCTTC.

This clonotype is labeled as medium-sized (0.01 to 0.1%). DNA for the CDR3: TGTGCCAGCAGCTCGGACTCGAGCACAGATACGCAGTATTTT. This encodes CASSSDSSTDTQYF. The rearrangement links TRBV7-2 to TRBJ2-3; weak D call: TRBD2 (5 bases). The CDR3 covers 14 residues. The V and J ends lost 4 bases and 0 bases respectively, with 8 bases between them. CDR1 is SGHTA and CDR2 is FQGNSA in the germline V gene.

The J gene is TRBJ2-3, the V gene TRBV7-2; the match to TRBD1 covers 10 bases. The J call may be in error: the DNA end matches TRBJ2-5 better. The length of the CDR3 is 15 residues. Germline values: CDR1 SGHTA, CDR2 FQGNSA. The CDR3 region is CASSLASDRGETQYF. CDR3 DNA: TGTGCCAGCAGCTTAGCATCGGACAGGGGGGAGACCCAGTACTTC.

This clonotype is deemed medium-sized. V and J are TRBV28 and TRBJ2-4; 8 bases line up with TRBD1. Germline CDR1 MDHEN, CDR2 SYDVKM. V lost 8 bases, J lost 4 bases, and 7 bases stayed unmatched. The CDR3 totals 14 residues. The chain's CDR3 is CASLRQGRKNIQYF. The CDR3 region has the DNA TGTGCCAGCCTACGACAGGGGAGGAAAAACATTCAGTACTTC.

The sample holds a few counts of this clonotype. Because the CDR3 is missing its conserved closing phenylalanine or tryptophan, this is likely a read error. The DNA is left out, because the CDR3 cannot be placed on it with certainty; the CDR3 is given as TCRdb lists it. J is TRBJ1-1 and V is TRBV10-3; whether TRBD1, the table's D call, matches the DNA was not checked. Germline V lookup: CDR1 ENHRY, CDR2 SYGVKD. The CDR3 spans 19 residues, counting both ends. The CDR3 sequence is CAIIPPNRGQDPPSSTSGQ.